This T cell receptor beta chain is drawn from a study of human T cells and chemical hapten exposure. The V and J ends lost 1 base and 0 bases respectively, with 7 bases between them. This CDR3 comprises 13 residues. The germline V gene has CDR1 DFQATT and CDR2 SNEGSKA (reference sequence). TCRdb re-derived calls from the RACE reads in MiXCR, one entry per CDR3 protein. The repertoire holds over 300,000 distinct CDR3 sequences, with 4.5% to 6% as singletons. Time point defined: pre-sensitization, week 0. Indicated treatment: therapeutic diphenylcyclopropenone sensitization with weekly scalp DPC. The donor pool consisted of alopecia patients aged 18 to 70 years, considered suitable for DPC. Only a few counts were recorded for this clonotype.

This chain connects TRBV20-1 to TRBJ2-7; D is uncertain. The clonotype was recovered from a woman between 50 and 59 years old with alopecia areata. Some clones in this sample may be carry-over from other donors' samples. Here the sequenced sample was whole blood, taken in connection with sensitization to the hapten diphenylcyclopropenone (DPC). The CDR3 reads CSARAESSYEQYF. The CDR3 nucleotides read TGCAGTGCTAGAGCAGAAAGCTCCTACGAGCAGTACTTC.